A single sample gave rise to the 20 T cell receptor beta chains below, sequenced in a study of CD4 and CD8 cells across lung adenocarcinoma regions. MiXCR, applied by TCRdb to the PCR reads, yields one record per CDR3 protein. In the table there are tens of thousands of distinct CDR3 sequences, around 50% of which are singletons. What was sequenced was CD4+ T cells from the center of a lung tumor. Source of these receptors: a male donor with lung adenocarcinoma. The CD4 and CD8 labels of this study may be unreliable.

The rearrangement uses TRBV27 and TRBJ2-6; 8 nucleotides align to TRBD1. The CDR3 is 15 residues long. Germline trimming cut 5 bases from V and 16 bases from J; bases unmatched to any gene: 16. Germline CDR1 reads MNHEY; CDR2 reads SMNVEV (reference sequence). Written as DNA, the CDR3 is TGTGCCAGCAGTGGACAGGGAGCTGGGGCCAACGAGCTGACTTTC. Its protein is CASSGQGAGANELTF.

As to this clonotype: A clone one base away is much larger, so this may be a read error. V usage is TRBV6-1 and J usage is TRBJ2-5; D might be TRBD1 or TRBD2, each matching 5 bases. This CDR3 is built from 12 residues. V lost 6 bases, J lost 11 bases, and 16 bases lay in between. Germline V gene data show CDR1 as MNHNS and CDR2 as SASEGT. The CDR3 spells CASSRDVNMQYF. The CDR3 DNA reads TGTGCCAGCAGCCGGGACGTAAACATGCAGTACTTC.

This chain links TRBV27 with TRBJ2-3; no clear D gene. V shed 1 base and J shed 7 bases, with 12 bases lying between them. The germline V gene encodes CDR1 MNHEY and CDR2 SMNVEV (reference sequence). The CDR3 loop spans 14 amino acids. CDR3 sequence (DNA): TGTGCCAGCAGTTTATGTGTTATCTTGAATACGCAGTATTTT. This sequence encodes CASSLCVILNTQYF.

The rearrangement uses TRBV12-3 or TRBV12-4 and TRBJ2-4; 9 positions match TRBD2. V lost 11 bases and J lost 10; bases outside the gene matches: 36. The CDR3 has 21 residues. The CDR3 DNA follows: TGTGCCTTACGGGGCTGCGGGAGGGTCGCTACTGAACTGAGAGGCAAAGATATTCAGTACTTC. It specifies CALRGCGRVATELRGKDIQYF.

About this clonotype: A read error may produce the germline difference seen at one junction end. The J gene is TRBJ2-3, the V gene TRBV27, with a tentative D call TRBD2 (8 bases). The CDR3 contains 15 residues. The germline V gene has CDR1 MNHEY and CDR2 SMNVEV (reference sequence). The CDR3 is CARGLGGTSPETQYF. The CDR3 nucleotides are TGTGCCAGGGGACTAGGGGGCACTTCCCCAGAGACGCAGTATTTC.

J is TRBJ1-2 and V is TRBV11-2, with TRBD1 matching over 9 bases. This CDR3 spans 14 amino acids. V shed 6 bases, J shed 4 bases, and the junction held 6 bases outside the gene matches. Germline V gives CDR1 SGHAT, CDR2 FQNNGV. CDR3 sequence: CASSTGGEGYGYTF. The CDR3 nucleotides are TGTGCCAGCAGTACAGGGGGCGAGGGCTATGGCTACACCTTC.

The genes are TRBV6-1 and TRBJ2-7; possibly TRBD2 for D (7 bases). Germline V gives CDR1 MNHNS, CDR2 SASEGT. The germline V and J ends were trimmed by 5 bases and 6 bases, with 20 bases remaining between them. The CDR3 totals 15 residues. The CDR3 DNA reads TGTGCCAGCAGTAGCCTTTTAGGGGGGGGGTCCGAGCAGTACTTC. Translating gives CASSSLLGGGSEQYF.

This clonotype was found many times. This chain joins TRBV6-5 and TRBJ1-4; D gene ambiguous. V was cut by 2 bases and J by 4 bases, with 14 bases left in between. Germline V lookup: CDR1 MNHEY, CDR2 SVGAGI. The CDR3 has 16 residues. The CDR3, as DNA: TGTGCCAGCAGTTACGGAGGGAGAAGTGGTAATGAAAAACTGTTTTTT. It is translated as CASSYGGRSGNEKLFF.

The gene calls are TRBV27 and TRBJ1-1; 7 bases line up with TRBD1. Germline CDR1 MNHEY, CDR2 SMNVEV (reference sequence). V shed 5 bases and J 0 bases; nucleotides not matched to a gene: 9. The CDR3 loop spans 16 amino acids. The CDR3, as DNA: TGTGCCAGCAGTCCTCCGGACAGGATCTTGAACACTGAAGCTTTCTTT. The encoded protein is CASSPPDRILNTEAFF.

This clonotype was counted a few times. The J gene is TRBJ2-3, the V gene TRBV6-5; D gene uncertain. This CDR3 is built from 15 residues. Trimming removed 6 bases at V and 6 bases at J, with 19 bases between. In germline, CDR1 is MNHEY, CDR2 SVGAGI. The CDR3, as DNA: TGTGCCAGCAGACTCCAGTCTGGAAGTACCGATACGCAGTATTTT. Protein: CASRLQSGSTDTQYF.

Details on this clonotype: The germline gene is not matched at one end of the junction; a read error may be the cause. This chain connects TRBV27 to TRBJ2-5, with 9 bases matching TRBD1. The CDR3 runs to 15 residues. Per the germline V gene, CDR1 is MNHEY and CDR2 is SMNVEV (reference sequence). The CDR3 spells CASRAGTGWPEARFF. The CDR3 region has the DNA TGTGCCAGCAGGGCCGGGACAGGGTGGCCCGAGGCCCGGTTTTTC.

The rearrangement uses TRBV6-1 and TRBJ2-3; 12 bases agree with TRBD2. V trimming: 5 bases; J trimming: 5 bases; junction bases outside the gene matches: 2. Germline V gene sequence: CDR1 MNHNS, CDR2 SASEGT. This CDR3 spans 14 amino acids. The CDR3: CASSLAGGQDTQYF. CDR3 DNA: TGTGCCAGCAGTCTAGCGGGGGGGCAAGATACGCAGTATTTT.

This clonotype rates as medium-sized (0.01 to 0.1%). V usage is TRBV6-1 and J usage is TRBJ2-1; 8 bases are shared with TRBD2. The CDR3 has 17 amino acids. Germline lookup yields CDR1 MNHNS and CDR2 SASEGT. V gave up 2 bases and J gave up 7 bases; unmatched junction bases: 13. CDR3 sequence reads: CASSEFPSGSKGNEQFF. The CDR3 DNA reads TGTGCCAGCAGTGAATTTCCCAGCGGGAGCAAAGGAAATGAGCAGTTCTTC.

The J gene is TRBJ2-3, the V gene TRBV27; 14 bases match TRBD2. The V gene end was trimmed by 8 bases and the J gene end by 1 base; junction bases not matched to a gene: 2. The CDR3 is made up of 15 amino acids. The germline V gene encodes CDR1 MNHEY and CDR2 SMNVEV (reference sequence). The CDR3 here is CASGLAGGGTDTQYF. The CDR3 coding sequence is TGTGCCAGCGGACTAGCGGGAGGTGGCACAGATACGCAGTATTTT.

In this sample, this clonotype turned up a few times. Compared with germline, one end of the junction differs, possibly owing to a read error. The J gene is TRBJ2-2, the V gene TRBV6-5; a weak D match, TRBD2 (5 bases). This CDR3 is built from 15 residues. CDR1 is MNHEY and CDR2 is SVGAGI in the germline V gene. The CDR3 protein is CASRLQSGSTGEQFF. In DNA form, the CDR3 reads TGTGCCAGCAGACTCCAGTCTGGGAGCACCGGGGAGCAGTTTTTT.

Worth noting for this clonotype: The conserved closing phenylalanine or tryptophan is absent in this CDR3, likely reflecting a read error. The DNA is left out, because the CDR3 cannot be placed on it with certainty; the CDR3 is given as TCRdb lists it. This chain connects TRBV7-6 to TRBJ2-6; whether TRBD1, the table's D call, matches the DNA was not checked. A total of 8 residues make up the CDR3, ends included. In germline, CDR1 is SGHVS, CDR2 FNYEAQ. CDR3 protein: CASTCLCL.

This clonotype was seen ten or more times. V is TRBV6-1 and J is TRBJ1-2; D is unclear. CDR1 and CDR2 from the germline V gene are MNHNS and SASEGT. The CDR3 contains 14 residues. V was shortened by 3 bases and J by 4 bases, with 12 bases between the two germline ends. The CDR3 region is CASSDGGVVYGYTF. CDR3 nucleotides: TGTGCCAGCAGTGACGGAGGCGTGGTCTATGGCTACACCTTC.

Points on this clonotype: The junction does not match germline at one end; this may be a read error. The V gene is TRBV11-2, the J gene TRBJ2-4; weak D call: TRBD1 (6 bases). Germline values: CDR1 SGHAT, CDR2 FQNNGV. CDR3 length equals 14 residues. DNA of the CDR3: TGCCCCGGCACGGGGCTGGGGGCCAAAAACATTCAGTACTTT. It specifies CPGTGLGAKNIQYF.

The CDR3 DNA is TGCCCGGGCAGTCAGCGTGGGAGCACAGATACGCAGTTTTTT. Its translation is CPGSQRGSTDTQFF. The chain uses TRBV10-1 and TRBJ2-2; D is perhaps TRBD2 (5 bases). Germline V gene lookup returns CDR1 WNHNN and CDR2 SYGVQD (reference sequence). The CDR3 is 14 amino acids.

With respect to this clonotype: One junction end does not reproduce the germline sequence, and a read error may be involved. V is TRBV10-1 and J is TRBJ2-5; D is perhaps TRBD1 (6 bases). The CDR3 totals 17 residues. CDR1 and CDR2 from the germline V gene are WNHNN and SYGVQD (reference sequence). CDR3 nucleotide sequence: TGCGCCAGCAGTGAGGGGGGTGGGGGCCGTGACAAAGAGACCCAGTATTTC. Translation gives CASSEGGGGRDKETQYF.